Below, one T cell receptor beta chain is given with its context. This sample was taken from a study of blood T cell repertoires in COVID-19. CDR1 is GTSNPN, CDR2 SVGIG, per germline (reference sequence). The CDR3 loop spans 13 amino acids. J gave up 3 bases and V 4 bases, and 5 bases lay outside the gene matches. In the authors' workflow: Amplification of reference gene primers was used by the study to estimate nucleated cell counts. Generated by immunoSEQ multiplex PCR, the TCRdb table keeps only in-frame clones and is missing some. The DNA gave D and trimming, while V, J and clone size come from that table. The table shows 14,000 or so clones, with around 91% occurring only once.

The rearrangement joins TRBV30 to TRBJ1-2; 7 nucleotides agree with TRBD1. This receptor was obtained from a human donor in a cohort sampled during active COVID-19. Sample: peripheral blood. The CDR3 loop reads CAWNPGTDYGYTF. The CDR3 bases are TGTGCCTGGAATCCCGGGACAGACTATGGCTACACCTTC.